The rows below give T cell receptor beta chains drawn from one sample of a study of B cell selection in AIRE deficiency. Some clones are missing from TCRdb's copy, which holds only in-frame ones; the method was immunoSEQ multiplex PCR. This sample has about 18,000 clones, with 85% to 95% found just once. Sequencing was performed on CD4+CD25+ Tregs sorted from PBMCs. These receptors were obtained from a human donor in good health. CDR3s include the opening cysteine and the closing phenylalanine or tryptophan. D genes are given only for firm matches. Clone size, where shown, is once, few, many, or a class for clones that have expanded.

V	size	J	D	CDR3	DNA
TRBV13	-	TRBJ2-5	TRBD1	CASSFGGGGQGRSETQYF	TGTGCCAGCAGCTTTGGAGGGGGCGGACAGGGGCGTTCGGAGACCCAGTACTTC
TRBV28	-	TRBJ2-7	-	CASSFQGGSYEQYF	TGTGCCAGCAGTTTCCAGGGTGGATCCTACGAGCAGTACTTC
TRBV4-1	once	TRBJ1-4	TRBD1	CASSPGLAGGREKLFF	TGCGCCAGCAGCCCCGGTTTAGCAGGGGGCCGGGAAAAACTGTTTTTT
TRBV11-3	-	TRBJ2-1	-	CASSLAGAYNEQFF	TGTGCCAGCAGCTTAGCGGGAGCCTACAATGAGCAGTTCTTC
TRBV11-2	-	TRBJ1-2	TRBD1	CASSLDQGAGGYTF	TGTGCCAGCAGCTTAGATCAGGGGGCAGGTGGCTACACCTTC
TRBV11-3	once	TRBJ1-3	TRBD1	CASSSRDRVFAGRNTIYF	TGTGCCAGCAGCTCCCGGGACAGGGTTTTTGCGGGCCGAAACACCATATATTTT
TRBV5-6	few	TRBJ1-2	TRBD1	CASSLKDRAYGYTF	TGTGCCAGCAGCTTGAAGGACAGGGCTTATGGCTACACCTTC
TRBV9	-	TRBJ1-1	-	CASSSLELLRNTEAFF	TGTGCCAGCAGCTCTTTGGAGCTCCTCCGGAACACTGAAGCTTTCTTT
TRBV9	-	TRBJ2-7	-	CASSVEGASYEQYF	TGTGCCAGCAGCGTAGAAGGGGCCTCCTACGAGCAGTACTTC
TRBV28	-	TRBJ2-5	TRBD2	CASSFGGGRTQYF	TGTGCCAGCAGTTTCGGGGGGGGGCGGACCCAGTACTTC
TRBV9	-	TRBJ2-7	-	CASSVGTGSPYEQYF	TGTGCCAGCAGCGTAGGTACAGGATCTCCCTACGAGCAGTACTTC
TRBV15	-	TRBJ1-1	TRBD1	CATSRDYPPGQGTEAFF	TGTGCCACCAGCAGAGATTACCCACCGGGACAGGGTACTGAAGCTTTCTTT
TRBV28	-	TRBJ2-7	-	CASRRTPPKDYEQYF	TGTGCCAGCAGGCGGACACCCCCAAAAGACTACGAGCAGTACTTC
TRBV7-2	-	TRBJ2-7	-	CASSLAGPGAYEQYF	TGTGCCAGCAGCTTAGCGGGGCCGGGGGCCTACGAGCAGTACTTC
TRBV5-1	-	TRBJ2-1	-	CASSFDRPLREQFF	TGCGCCAGCAGCTTTGATAGACCCCTGAGGGAGCAGTTCTTC
TRBV19	-	TRBJ2-1	-	CASNLGQMSSYNEQFF	TGTGCCAGTAATCTCGGACAGATGAGCTCCTACAATGAGCAGTTCTTC
TRBV27	-	TRBJ1-2	-	CASSKPQGVYTF	TGTGCCAGCAGTAAACCACAGGGAGTCTACACCTTC
TRBV4-1	-	TRBJ2-3	TRBD2	CASSQDPAGGRSDTQYF	TGCGCCAGCAGCCAAGATCCAGCGGGAGGCCGGTCAGATACGCAGTATTTT
TRBV28	-	TRBJ2-7	-	CASSPRAFSYEQYF	TGTGCCAGCAGTCCTCGGGCCTTTTCCTACGAGCAGTACTTC
TRBV9	-	TRBJ2-4	-	CASSVEVGQGNIQYF	TGTGCCAGCAGCGTAGAAGTCGGGCAGGGTAACATTCAGTACTTC
TRBV5-3	-	TRBJ1-3	TRBD1	CARSWTGIGNTIYF	TGTGCCAGAAGCTGGACAGGGATTGGAAACACCATATATTTT
TRBV4-1	-	TRBJ2-7	-	CASSRGGPYEQYF	TGCGCCAGCAGCCGGGGAGGCCCCTACGAGCAGTACTTC
TRBV5-1	once	TRBJ2-2	-	CASTALGAGNTGELFF	TGCGCCAGCACGGCCCTTGGCGCGGGGAACACCGGGGAGCTGTTTTTT
TRBV28	-	TRBJ2-1	TRBD2	CASRTSAKQFF	TGTGCCAGCAGGACTAGCGCGAAGCAGTTCTTC
TRBV2	-	TRBJ1-5	-	CASTQVRNQPQHF	TGTGCCAGCACTCAGGTTCGAAATCAGCCCCAGCATTTT
TRBV28	once	TRBJ1-6	-	CASRGPSSYNSPLHF	TGTGCCAGCAGGGGCCCCAGCTCCTATAATTCACCCCTCCACTTT
TRBV6-1	-	TRBJ2-1	-	CASTLIASSYNEQFF	TGTGCCAGCACCCTGATAGCGAGCTCCTACAATGAGCAGTTCTTC
TRBV5-1	-	TRBJ2-6	-	CASSSFSGANVLTF	TGCGCCAGCAGCTCATTCTCTGGGGCCAACGTCCTGACTTTC
TRBV6-1	-	TRBJ2-7	-	CASSQQGYEQYF	TGTGCCAGCAGTCAACAGGGCTACGAGCAGTACTTC
TRBV6-5	-	TRBJ2-2	TRBD2	CASSGAGANTGELFF	TGTGCCAGCAGTGGGGCGGGGGCGAACACCGGGGAGCTGTTTTTT
TRBV28	-	TRBJ2-7	TRBD2	CASSWASGVQYEQYF	TGTGCCAGCAGCTGGGCTAGCGGTGTTCAGTACGAGCAGTACTTC
TRBV7-3	-	TRBJ2-4	TRBD2	CASSPSGIWEAAKNIQYF	TGTGCCAGCAGCCCCAGCGGGATTTGGGAGGCGGCCAAAAACATTCAGTACTTC
TRBV21-1	-	TRBJ2-7	-	CASSKDSATASYEQYF	TGTGCCAGCAGCAAAGACTCAGCGACAGCTTCCTACGAGCAGTACTTC
TRBV5-4	-	TRBJ2-3	TRBD1	CASSFFLTGSADTQYF	TGTGCCAGCAGCTTTTTTCTGACAGGGAGTGCAGATACGCAGTATTTT
TRBV9	-	TRBJ1-4	-	CASSVDPLRNNEKLFF	TGTGCCAGCAGCGTAGACCCCCTAAGGAATAATGAAAAACTGTTTTTT
TRBV5-4	-	TRBJ2-6	TRBD1	CASRPGTGNAGANVLTF	TGTGCCAGCAGACCCGGGACAGGGAACGCTGGGGCCAACGTCCTGACTTTC
TRBV6-6	-	TRBJ1-3	-	CASWGRSSGNTIYF	TGTGCCAGCTGGGGCAGGAGCTCTGGAAACACCATATATTTT
TRBV4-3	-	TRBJ2-7	-	CASSQALAGRSDEWLEQYF	TGCGCCAGCAGCCAAGCCCTGGCGGGACGATCGGACGAATGGTTGGAGCAGTACTTC
TRBV2	-	TRBJ2-7	-	CASLSRRGYEQYF	TGTGCCAGCCTCAGTCGGAGGGGGTACGAGCAGTACTTC
TRBV5-1	-	TRBJ2-1	-	CASSLGLGDEQFF	TGCGCCAGCAGCTTGGGGCTCGGCGATGAGCAGTTCTTC
TRBV5-1	-	TRBJ1-1	-	CASSSGQLNTEAFF	TGCGCCAGCAGCTCGGGACAACTGAACACTGAAGCTTTCTTT
TRBV6-5	once	TRBJ2-1	-	CASYGDSEQFF	TGTGCCAGCTACGGCGACTCGGAGCAGTTCTTC
TRBV29-1	-	TRBJ1-4	-	CSVALVWSNEKLFF	TGCAGCGTTGCCCTGGTTTGGTCTAATGAAAAACTGTTTTTT
TRBV7-2	-	TRBJ1-2	-	CASSRPPGLQVYGYTF	TGTGCCAGCAGCCGCCCGCCGGGACTCCAGGTCTATGGCTACACCTTC
TRBV6-6	-	TRBJ1-5	TRBD1	CASRDDRVINQPQHF	TGTGCCAGCAGGGACGACAGGGTCATCAATCAGCCCCAGCATTTT
TRBV25-1	-	TRBJ1-2	TRBD1	CASSEHGQGYGYTF	TGTGCCAGCAGTGAACATGGACAGGGGTATGGCTACACCTTC
TRBV28	-	TRBJ1-1	TRBD1	CASSSEGTGFRRRWNTEAFF	TGTGCCAGCAGTTCAGAGGGGACAGGGTTTCGGAGGAGGTGGAACACTGAAGCTTTCTTT
TRBV19	-	TRBJ1-5	-	CASSPLSADQPQHF	TGTGCCAGTAGTCCCCTTTCGGCGGATCAACCCCAGCATTTT
TRBV2	-	TRBJ2-1	-	CASSEHREGNEQFF	TGTGCCAGCAGTGAGCACAGGGAGGGGAATGAGCAGTTCTTC
TRBV29-1	-	TRBJ2-1	-	CSAAREYEQFF	TGCAGCGCCGCGCGGGAATATGAGCAGTTCTTC
TRBV4-2	-	TRBJ1-4	-	CASSPGGSATNEKLFF	TGTGCCAGCAGCCCTGGAGGCAGTGCAACTAATGAAAAACTGTTTTTT